Below, one TCR beta chain is given with its context. Its antigen is undetermined. This entry belongs to a study of CD4 T cells in relation to SARS-CoV-2 and coronaviruses. Across the whole study: After approximately 10 days of antigen culture, PBMC TCR beta CDR3s were sequenced. Negative control cultures got HIV-1 Nef peptides or no peptide. Crossreactive spike epitopes shared across donors were mapped to their HLA restriction.

The repertoire was sequenced with immunoSEQ multiplex PCR; TCRdb's copy has only in-frame clones and lacks some. The table has 15,000 to 25,000 clones, 70% to 90% seen once. The unexposed donors gave CD4+ T cells in about 2011-2019, prior to COVID-19. Isolation of CD4+ T cells took place after roughly nine days in culture. On days 3 and 7, cultures got half fresh IL-2 medium. The CDR3 length is 16 residues. The germline V gene encodes CDR1 MDHEN and CDR2 SYDVKM. Germline trimming cut 4 bases from V and 3 bases from J; bases unmatched to any gene: 6. The receptor's source is a human donor in good health. Material for sequencing was CD4+ T cells from PBMCs, cultured in vitro. This chain links TRBV28 with TRBJ2-1; 10 nucleotides match TRBD2. This CDR3 reads CASSSTSGKGYNEQFF. Here the CDR3 DNA reads TGTGCCAGCAGTTCCACTAGCGGGAAAGGCTACAATGAGCAGTTCTTC.